A selection of T cell receptor beta chains follows, all from one sample in a study of blood T cell repertoires in COVID-19. Sequencing used immunoSEQ multiplex PCR; TCRdb keeps in-frame clones, though not all of them. The data hold about 90,000 clones, with about nine tenths observed a single time. The specimen sequenced was peripheral blood. These receptors originate from a human donor with active COVID-19. The donor label of this sample is uncertain. Both conserved end residues are part of each CDR3. D genes are given only for firm matches. Not every row has a clone size; where given, it reads once, few, many or a size class.

J gene	D gene	V gene	clone size	CDR3 protein	CDR3 DNA
TRBJ1-1	NA	TRBV5-5	NA	CASSLAGGRDTEAFF	TGTGCCAGCAGCCTGGCCGGGGGTAGGGACACTGAAGCTTTCTTT
TRBJ2-3	TRBD2	TRBV7-3	NA	CASSTSGLAETDTQYF	TGTGCCAGCAGCACCTCGGGACTAGCGGAAACAGATACGCAGTATTTT
TRBJ1-1	TRBD1	TRBV6-5	NA	CASSQGQGAGPEAFF	TGTGCCAGCAGTCAGGGACAGGGGGCAGGCCCTGAAGCTTTCTTT
TRBJ2-1	TRBD2	TRBV7-2	NA	CASSATSGGAPFF	TGTGCCAGCAGCGCGACGAGCGGGGGGGCCCCCTTCTTC
TRBJ1-2	TRBD1	TRBV29-1	NA	CSVEALTQGAWGYTF	TGCAGCGTTGAGGCATTAACACAGGGGGCTTGGGGCTACACCTTC
TRBJ2-1	TRBD2	TRBV27	NA	CASRLAGVGQFF	TGTGCCAGCCGACTAGCGGGGGTGGGGCAGTTCTTC
TRBJ1-6	TRBD1	TRBV5-5	NA	CASSLPSGTGVSPLHF	TGTGCCAGCAGCTTACCCTCCGGGACAGGGGTTTCACCCCTCCACTTT
TRBJ1-5	NA	TRBV27	once	CASSLKAADSNQPQHF	TGTGCCAGCAGTTTAAAGGCGGCAGATAGCAATCAGCCCCAGCATTTT
TRBJ2-5	NA	TRBV20-1	NA	CSASPATGRDWGRETQYF	TGCAGTGCCAGTCCAGCCACGGGGCGGGACTGGGGGAGGGAGACCCAGTACTTC
TRBJ2-1	TRBD2	TRBV27	few	CASSLGSGGHEQFF	TGTGCCAGCAGTTTAGGTAGCGGGGGACATGAGCAGTTCTTC
TRBJ1-6	TRBD1	TRBV6-6	NA	CASSQGGGQNSPLHF	TGTGCCAGCAGTCAGGGTGGGGGACAGAATTCACCCCTCCACTTT
TRBJ2-1	NA	TRBV1	NA	CTSRGGGDLYNEQFF	TGCACCAGCAGAGGGGGGGGTGACTTGTACAATGAGCAGTTCTTC
TRBJ2-5	TRBD2	TRBV2	NA	CASSDALRGGPETQYF	TGTGCCAGCAGTGACGCTCTGCGGGGGGGCCCAGAGACCCAGTACTTC
TRBJ1-2	NA	TRBV24-1	few	CATSDGFNYGYTF	TGTGCCACCAGCGACGGGTTTAACTATGGCTACACCTTC
TRBJ2-7	TRBD1	TRBV4-2	once	CASSQGDRGYEQYF	TGTGCCAGCAGCCAAGGGGACAGGGGTTACGAGCAGTACTTC
TRBJ1-1	TRBD1	TRBV6-5	NA	CASRPGQANTEAFF	TGTGCCAGCAGGCCGGGACAGGCTAACACTGAAGCTTTCTTT
TRBJ2-3	TRBD2	TRBV5-5	NA	CASSLELAGATDTQYF	TGTGCCAGCAGCTTGGAGCTAGCGGGGGCCACAGATACGCAGTATTTT
TRBJ2-2	NA	TRBV5-1	NA	CASSLAGTNTGELFF	TGCGCCAGCAGCTTGGCCGGTACGAACACCGGGGAGCTGTTTTTT
TRBJ1-1	NA	TRBV7-9	once	CASSRDTLNTEAFF	TGTGCCAGCAGCCGGGACACCCTTAACACTGAAGCTTTCTTT
TRBJ1-2	TRBD1	TRBV3-1/TRBV3-2	NA	CASRGQGEGYTF	TGTGCCAGCAGAGGACAGGGCGAGGGCTACACCTTC
TRBJ2-3	TRBD2	TRBV2	NA	CASSDPGLDTAADTQYF	TGTGCCAGCAGCGACCCGGGACTAGACACTGCCGCGGATACGCAGTATTTT
TRBJ2-2	NA	TRBV5-1	NA	CASSKGQNTGELFF	TGCGCCAGCAGCAAGGGACAAAACACCGGGGAGCTGTTTTTT
TRBJ1-4	TRBD1	TRBV7-7	NA	CASSLRGRGSNEKLFF	TGTGCCAGCAGCTTGAGGGGGCGCGGGTCTAATGAAAAACTGTTTTTT
TRBJ1-1	TRBD1	TRBV5-6	NA	CASSGAGQGEMEAFF	TGTGCCAGCAGCGGGGCCGGGCAGGGGGAAATGGAAGCTTTCTTT
TRBJ1-2	TRBD1	TRBV3-1/TRBV3-2	NA	CASSQVGGVRKWTAEGYTF	TGTGCCAGCAGCCAAGTAGGGGGCGTACGAAAGTGGACTGCGGAGGGCTACACCTTC
TRBJ2-4	NA	TRBV4-3	once	CASSQDLPNIQYF	TGCGCCAGCAGCCAAGATCTACCCAACATTCAGTACTTC